This T cell receptor beta chain was captured in a study of CD8+ T cells in alopecia areata. Looking at the study overall: Tofacitinib was taken orally by treated patients, and the dose was 5 to 10 mg twice daily. Percent affected scalp area, the SALT score, rated treated patients' severity.

The sequencing template was cDNA reverse transcribed from extracted RNA. Data came from immunoSEQ multiplex PCR; TCRdb stores just in-frame clones and leaves some out. The table has fewer than 250,000 clones, under 40% seen once. Treatment meaning: oral pan-JAK inhibitor, 5-10 mg twice daily. Looked up from germline, CDR1 is MNHNS and CDR2 is SASEGT. V dropped 0 bases and J dropped 7 bases, with 19 bases sitting between them. The CDR3 extends over 16 amino acids. The V gene is TRBV6-1, the J gene TRBJ2-7, with D perhaps TRBD2 (5 bases). The clonotype was recovered from a human donor with alopecia areata. This material consisted of CD4+ T cells sorted from blood, taken around week 30, from a patient treated with tofacitinib. Here the CDR3 reads CASSEAYSTTGREQYF. CDR3 sequence (DNA): TGTGCCAGCAGTGAAGCGTACTCTACTACTGGGAGAGAGCAGTACTTC.